A selection of T cell receptor beta chains follows, all from one sample in a study of CD8 T cells in Susac syndrome. TCRdb redid the calling of the immunoSEQ multiplex PCR reads with MiXCR, one entry per CDR3 protein. The sample contains roughly 220,000 distinct CDR3 sequences, less than 95% of which appear only once. Sequencing was carried out using CD4+ T cells from PBMCs. Source of these receptors: a human donor with Susac syndrome. Both conserved end residues are part of each CDR3. The order of the fields is clone size, V gene, D gene, J gene, CDR3 DNA, CDR3 protein. The D gene is left open where the match is weak. Clone size appears in some rows only: once, few, many, or a class for an expanded clone.

abundance: NA
v_gene: TRBV28
d_gene: NA
j_gene: TRBJ1-1
CDR3nt: TGTGCCAGCAGCGCGGGGACGAACACTGAAGCTTTCTTT
CDR3aa: CASSAGTNTEAFF

abundance: NA
v_gene: TRBV25-1
d_gene: NA
j_gene: TRBJ2-7
CDR3nt: TGTGCCAGCACTGACCTTTACGAGCAGTACTTC
CDR3aa: CASTDLYEQYF

abundance: NA
v_gene: TRBV5-1
d_gene: TRBD1
j_gene: TRBJ1-6
CDR3nt: TGCGCCAGCAGCCCGGACAGGGCGGTTTCACCCCTCCACTTT
CDR3aa: CASSPDRAVSPLHF

abundance: NA
v_gene: TRBV30
d_gene: NA
j_gene: TRBJ1-1
CDR3nt: TGTGCCTGGAGTGTATTGCAGGACGCGAACACTGAAGCTTTCTTT
CDR3aa: CAWSVLQDANTEAFF

abundance: NA
v_gene: TRBV9
d_gene: NA
j_gene: TRBJ2-1
CDR3nt: TGTGCCAGCAGCGTCCAGGGGCCGTTTGGCCATGAGCAGTTCTTC
CDR3aa: CASSVQGPFGHEQFF

abundance: NA
v_gene: TRBV7-3
d_gene: TRBD1
j_gene: TRBJ2-1
CDR3nt: TGTGCCAGCAGCTCCAGGGGGCTATCCTACAATGAGCAGTTCTTC
CDR3aa: CASSSRGLSYNEQFF

abundance: once
v_gene: TRBV6-2/TRBV6-3
d_gene: NA
j_gene: TRBJ1-5
CDR3nt: TGTGCCAGCAAGAGAGGCGGCAGCCCTAGCAATCAGCCCCAGCATTTT
CDR3aa: CASKRGGSPSNQPQHF

abundance: NA
v_gene: TRBV27
d_gene: TRBD1
j_gene: TRBJ1-2
CDR3nt: TGTGCCAGCAGTTCCCGACAGGGTAGCTACACCTTC
CDR3aa: CASSSRQGSYTF

abundance: NA
v_gene: TRBV20-1
d_gene: NA
j_gene: TRBJ1-6
CDR3nt: TGCAGTGCTAGAGATATGAACCGTATGAATTCACCCCTCCACTTT
CDR3aa: CSARDMNRMNSPLHF

abundance: NA
v_gene: TRBV7-6
d_gene: NA
j_gene: TRBJ2-5
CDR3nt: TGTGCCAGCAGCTCAGGGGGAGGAGAGACCCAGTACTTC
CDR3aa: CASSSGGGETQYF

abundance: NA
v_gene: TRBV5-1
d_gene: TRBD2
j_gene: TRBJ2-5
CDR3nt: TGCGCCAGCAGCTTGGTGTCGGGGGGGCCCCAAGAGACCCAGTACTTC
CDR3aa: CASSLVSGGPQETQYF

abundance: NA
v_gene: TRBV30
d_gene: NA
j_gene: TRBJ1-1
CDR3nt: TGTGCCTGGAGTGTTAAAGCTTACACTGAAGCTTTCTTT
CDR3aa: CAWSVKAYTEAFF

abundance: NA
v_gene: TRBV12-3/TRBV12-4
d_gene: NA
j_gene: TRBJ2-6
CDR3nt: TGTGCCAGCAAACCCTCTGGGGCCAACGTCCTGACTTTC
CDR3aa: CASKPSGANVLTF

abundance: NA
v_gene: TRBV10-3
d_gene: NA
j_gene: TRBJ1-2
CDR3nt: TGTGCCATTCGACTTGGGGATGATGGCTACACCTTC
CDR3aa: CAIRLGDDGYTF

abundance: NA
v_gene: TRBV4-1
d_gene: NA
j_gene: TRBJ1-4
CDR3nt: TGCGCCAGCAGCCAAGAGGGTACCACTAATGAAAAACTGTTTTTT
CDR3aa: CASSQEGTTNEKLFF

abundance: NA
v_gene: TRBV5-6
d_gene: NA
j_gene: TRBJ2-5
CDR3nt: TGTGCCAGCAGCTTCGTCGATAACAGGGACCAAGAGACCCAGTACTTC
CDR3aa: CASSFVDNRDQETQYF

abundance: NA
v_gene: TRBV5-4
d_gene: TRBD1
j_gene: TRBJ1-1
CDR3nt: TGTGCCAGCAGTGGTCGGACAGGGATCGACACTGAAGCTTTCTTT
CDR3aa: CASSGRTGIDTEAFF

abundance: NA
v_gene: TRBV2
d_gene: NA
j_gene: TRBJ1-2
CDR3nt: TGTGCCAGCAGTGTGGAAGGTGGCTACACCTTC
CDR3aa: CASSVEGGYTF

abundance: NA
v_gene: TRBV20-1
d_gene: TRBD1
j_gene: TRBJ2-7
CDR3nt: TGCAGTGCTAGAGAACCCCGGGACAGGGCGGGCGAGCAGTACTTC
CDR3aa: CSAREPRDRAGEQYF

abundance: NA
v_gene: TRBV10-3
d_gene: NA
j_gene: TRBJ1-1
CDR3nt: TGTGCCATCAAGAAAGGGATTATGAACACTGAAGCTTTCTTT
CDR3aa: CAIKKGIMNTEAFF

abundance: once
v_gene: TRBV6-2/TRBV6-3
d_gene: NA
j_gene: TRBJ1-1
CDR3nt: TGTGCCGGACGGGGGGGTCCAGACACTGAAGCTTTCTTT
CDR3aa: CAGRGGPDTEAFF

abundance: NA
v_gene: TRBV6-2/TRBV6-3
d_gene: NA
j_gene: TRBJ1-5
CDR3nt: TGTGCCAGCAGGGTCACACGAGAGAATCAGCCCCAGCATTTT
CDR3aa: CASRVTRENQPQHF

abundance: NA
v_gene: TRBV3-1
d_gene: TRBD1
j_gene: TRBJ1-2
CDR3nt: TGTGCCAGCAGCCAAACCTACTCCGGGACAGTTCACTCTGGTGGCTACACCTTC
CDR3aa: CASSQTYSGTVHSGGYTF

abundance: NA
v_gene: TRBV12-3/TRBV12-4
d_gene: NA
j_gene: TRBJ2-7
CDR3nt: TGTGCCAGCAGATTAGGACACGGGACCTTCTACGAGCAGTACTTC
CDR3aa: CASRLGHGTFYEQYF

abundance: NA
v_gene: TRBV3-1
d_gene: NA
j_gene: TRBJ2-1
CDR3nt: TGTGCCAGCAGCCAGGAAGGGGGGACTTACTCCTACAATGAGCAGTTCTTC
CDR3aa: CASSQEGGTYSYNEQFF

abundance: NA
v_gene: TRBV19
d_gene: NA
j_gene: TRBJ1-1
CDR3nt: TGTGCCAGTAGTATCTTGGGGGCTGGAACTGAAGCTTTCTTT
CDR3aa: CASSILGAGTEAFF

abundance: NA
v_gene: TRBV4-1
d_gene: NA
j_gene: TRBJ1-6
CDR3nt: TGCGCCAGCAGCCAAGATATACAGGGTAATTCACCCCTCCACTTT
CDR3aa: CASSQDIQGNSPLHF

abundance: NA
v_gene: TRBV10-2
d_gene: NA
j_gene: TRBJ1-1
CDR3nt: TGCGCCAGCAGTACCAGGACTGTAAGTAACACTGAAGCTTTCTTT
CDR3aa: CASSTRTVSNTEAFF

abundance: NA
v_gene: TRBV5-4
d_gene: NA
j_gene: TRBJ2-5
CDR3nt: TGTGCCAGCAGCCCTTTCTACGGCCAATCGGAGACCCAGTACTTC
CDR3aa: CASSPFYGQSETQYF

abundance: once
v_gene: TRBV4-3
d_gene: NA
j_gene: TRBJ1-1
CDR3nt: TGCGCCAGCAGCCAAGATGGTTGGGGGAGAACTGAAGCTTTCTTT
CDR3aa: CASSQDGWGRTEAFF

abundance: NA
v_gene: TRBV30
d_gene: NA
j_gene: TRBJ1-5
CDR3nt: TGTGCCTGGAGTGCGGGGGGGGGTCAGCCCCAGCATTTT
CDR3aa: CAWSAGGGQPQHF

abundance: NA
v_gene: TRBV5-1
d_gene: NA
j_gene: TRBJ1-5
CDR3nt: TGCGCCAGCAGCTTCGACGTAAGGGCAGGCCAGCCCCAGCATTTT
CDR3aa: CASSFDVRAGQPQHF

abundance: NA
v_gene: TRBV7-2
d_gene: NA
j_gene: TRBJ1-2
CDR3nt: TGTGCCAGCAGCTCGACGTCCAGGTCTAACTATGGCTACACCTTC
CDR3aa: CASSSTSRSNYGYTF

abundance: NA
v_gene: TRBV12-3/TRBV12-4
d_gene: TRBD2
j_gene: TRBJ2-1
CDR3nt: TGTGCCAGCAGTAAGGGACTAGCGCAGCAGTTCTTC
CDR3aa: CASSKGLAQQFF

abundance: NA
v_gene: TRBV20-1
d_gene: NA
j_gene: TRBJ1-2
CDR3nt: TGCAGTGCCCGCCAAACGGGGTGGGGTGGCTACACCTTC
CDR3aa: CSARQTGWGGYTF

abundance: NA
v_gene: TRBV4-2
d_gene: TRBD1
j_gene: TRBJ2-2
CDR3nt: TGTGCCAGCAGCCAGCTCCCGGGACAGGGAACCACCGGGGAGCTGTTTTTT
CDR3aa: CASSQLPGQGTTGELFF

abundance: NA
v_gene: TRBV24-1
d_gene: NA
j_gene: TRBJ1-5
CDR3nt: TGTGCCACCAGTGACTCGCAGCAGGGTAATCAGCCCCAGCATTTT
CDR3aa: CATSDSQQGNQPQHF

abundance: NA
v_gene: TRBV4-3
d_gene: NA
j_gene: TRBJ1-1
CDR3nt: TGCGCCAGCAGCGGACAGTTGAACACTGAAGCTTTCTTT
CDR3aa: CASSGQLNTEAFF

abundance: NA
v_gene: TRBV30
d_gene: TRBD1
j_gene: TRBJ1-1
CDR3nt: TGTGCCTGGAGTGTAAACAGGGGGCTTATGAACACTGAAGCTTTCTTT
CDR3aa: CAWSVNRGLMNTEAFF

abundance: once
v_gene: TRBV5-1
d_gene: TRBD1
j_gene: TRBJ2-7
CDR3nt: TGCGCCAGCAGCCGGCGAAGTCCGGGACAGTCCCACGAGCAGTACTTC
CDR3aa: CASSRRSPGQSHEQYF

abundance: NA
v_gene: TRBV7-3
d_gene: NA
j_gene: TRBJ1-1
CDR3nt: TGTGCCACCGGGGGCAGGGTCACTGAAGCTTTCTTT
CDR3aa: CATGGRVTEAFF

abundance: NA
v_gene: TRBV7-9
d_gene: TRBD1
j_gene: TRBJ2-4
CDR3nt: TGTGCCAGCAGCCTTGAGGACGGTGGACAGGGGGCCAAAAACATTCAGTACTTC
CDR3aa: CASSLEDGGQGAKNIQYF

abundance: NA
v_gene: TRBV20-1
d_gene: TRBD1
j_gene: TRBJ1-1
CDR3nt: TGCAGTGCCTCCGCCTACAGGGGGAACACTGAAGCTTTCTTT
CDR3aa: CSASAYRGNTEAFF

abundance: NA
v_gene: TRBV29-1
d_gene: TRBD1
j_gene: TRBJ2-1
CDR3nt: TGCAGCGTTAGAGACAGGGGTGCCTTTAATGAGCAGTTCTTC
CDR3aa: CSVRDRGAFNEQFF

abundance: NA
v_gene: TRBV28
d_gene: NA
j_gene: TRBJ1-5
CDR3nt: TGTGCCAGCAGTCCTCCGGGTCCCGGAGGTCATCAGCCCCAGCATTTT
CDR3aa: CASSPPGPGGHQPQHF

abundance: NA
v_gene: TRBV30
d_gene: NA
j_gene: TRBJ2-7
CDR3nt: TGTGCCTGGGAATGGAGCGGGCGTTCCTACGAGCAGTACTTC
CDR3aa: CAWEWSGRSYEQYF